The next 6 T cell receptor beta chains were all read from a single sample in a study of blood T cell repertoires in COVID-19. The protocol was immunoSEQ multiplex PCR, while the TCRdb copy is restricted to in-frame clones and leaves out a portion. The sample has more than 95,000 clones, 85% to 90% seen once. Material: peripheral blood. All receptors derive from a man at least 80 years old with active or convalescent COVID-19.

The CDR3 spells CASSPRGGGKSEAFF. As DNA, the CDR3 is TGTGCCAGCTCACCGCGAGGGGGGGGAAAAAGTGAAGCTTTCTTT. V and J are TRBV18 and TRBJ1-1; perhaps TRBD1 as D (6 bases). This CDR3 spans 15 amino acids. CDR1 and CDR2 from the germline V gene are KGHSH and LQKENI. The V end was cut by 3 bases, the J end by 7 bases, with 18 bases between. The full variable domain, rest sourced from reference TRBV18 and TRBJ1-1, is NAGVMQNPRHLVRRRGQEARLRCSPMKGHSHVYWYRQLPEEGLKFMVYLQKENIIDESGMPKERFSAEFPKEGPSILRIQQVVRGDSAAYFCASSPRGGGKSEAFFGQGTRLTVV.

This chain uses TRBV7-2 with TRBJ2-1; possibly TRBD1 for D (6 bases). Germline values: CDR1 SGHTA, CDR2 FQGNSA. Trimming removed 1 base from V and 8 bases from J, with 15 bases in between. The length of the CDR3 is 15 residues. The CDR3 protein is CASSLGAGDVDEQFF. CDR3 coding DNA: TGTGCCAGCAGCTTAGGGGCAGGGGATGTAGATGAGCAGTTCTTC. Full variable domain (missing parts from reference TRBV7-2 and TRBJ2-1): GAGVSQSPSNKVTEKGKDVELRCDPISGHTALYWYRQSLGQGLEFLIYFQGNSAPDKSGLPSDRFSAERTGGSVSTLTIQRTQQEDSAVYLCASSLGAGDVDEQFFGPGTRLTVL.

The chain joins TRBV15 to TRBJ2-5; 9 bases line up with TRBD2. This CDR3 contains 16 residues. CDR1 and CDR2 from the germline V gene are LNHNV and YYDKDF (reference sequence). The V and J ends lost 2 bases and 4 bases, in that order; junction bases with no gene match: 8. CDR3 loop: CATSRWRGGLGETQYF. DNA for the CDR3: TGTGCCACCAGCAGATGGCGGGGGGGCCTGGGAGAGACCCAGTACTTC.

V usage is TRBV12-3 or TRBV12-4 and J usage is TRBJ1-1; 8 bases are shared with TRBD1. The CDR3 spans 13 residues. V lost 4 bases, J lost 6 bases, and 4 bases stayed unmatched. The CDR3 loop reads CASSYDRGSEAFF. CDR3 sequence (DNA): TGTGCCAGCAGTTACGACAGGGGCTCTGAAGCTTTCTTT.

The rearrangement joins TRBV15 to TRBJ2-1, with 8 bases identical to TRBD2. CDR3 size: 18 residues. V was pared by 1 base and J by 4 bases, with 12 bases of the junction left unmatched. Germline assignment: CDR1 LNHNV and CDR2 YYDKDF (reference sequence). CDR3 coding DNA: TGTGCCACCAGCAGAGGTGGCCGGGGGATAGCGGGGTACAATGAGCAGTTCTTC. Encoded protein: CATSRGGRGIAGYNEQFF.

The chain uses TRBV19 and TRBJ2-3; 8 bases are shared with TRBD1. This CDR3 comprises 14 residues. Trimming cost V 4 bases and J 6 bases; bases outside gene matches: 6. Germline V gene data show CDR1 as LNHDA and CDR2 as SQIVND (reference sequence). The CDR3 DNA reads TGTGCCAGTAGTAGACCGACAGGGGCGGATACGCAGTATTTT. This sequence encodes CASSRPTGADTQYF.